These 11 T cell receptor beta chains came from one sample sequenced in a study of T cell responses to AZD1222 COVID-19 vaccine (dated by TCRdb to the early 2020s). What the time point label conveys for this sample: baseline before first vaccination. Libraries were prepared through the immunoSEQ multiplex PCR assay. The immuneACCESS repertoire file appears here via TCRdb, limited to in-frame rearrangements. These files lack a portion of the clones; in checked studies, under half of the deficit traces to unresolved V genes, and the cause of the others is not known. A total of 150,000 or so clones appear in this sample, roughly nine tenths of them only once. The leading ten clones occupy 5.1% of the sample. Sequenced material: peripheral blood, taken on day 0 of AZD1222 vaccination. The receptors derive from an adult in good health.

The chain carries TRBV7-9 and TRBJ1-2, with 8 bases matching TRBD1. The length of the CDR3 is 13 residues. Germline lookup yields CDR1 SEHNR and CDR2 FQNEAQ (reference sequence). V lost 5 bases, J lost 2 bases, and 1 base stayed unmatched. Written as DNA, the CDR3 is TGTGCCAGCAGCAGGACAGGGAACTATGGCTACACCTTC. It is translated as CASSRTGNYGYTF.

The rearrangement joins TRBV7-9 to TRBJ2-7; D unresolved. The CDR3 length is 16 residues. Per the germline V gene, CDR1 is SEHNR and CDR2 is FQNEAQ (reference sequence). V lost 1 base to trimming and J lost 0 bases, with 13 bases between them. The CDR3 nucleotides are TGTGCCAGCAGCTTAGATTACGACCCGAGCTCCTACGAGCAGTACTTC. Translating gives CASSLDYDPSSYEQYF.

CDR3 sequence reads: CASSQRDGTSEFF. CDR3 coding DNA: TGTGCCAGCAGCCAACGGGATGGGACTAGCGAGTTCTTC. The J gene is TRBJ2-1, the V gene TRBV3-1 (or the pseudogene TRBV3-2), with 10 bases aligning to TRBD2. Germline-derived CDR1 and CDR2 are LGHDT and YNNKEL (reference sequence). After removal of 2 bases from V and 14 bases from J, the junction contained 6 bases not matched to a gene. The CDR3 covers 13 residues.

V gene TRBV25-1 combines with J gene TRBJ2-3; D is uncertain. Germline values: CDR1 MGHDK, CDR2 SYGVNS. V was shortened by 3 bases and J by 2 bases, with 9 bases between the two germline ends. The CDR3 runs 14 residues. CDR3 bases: TGTGCCAGCAGTGATCCCGGCCTCACAGATACGCAGTATTTT. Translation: CASSDPGLTDTQYF. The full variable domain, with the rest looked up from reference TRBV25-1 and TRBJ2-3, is EADIYQTPRYLVIGTGKKITLECSQTMGHDKMYWYQQDPGMELHLIHYSYGVNSTEKGDLSSESTVSRIRTEHFPLTLESARPSHTSQYLCASSDPGLTDTQYFGPGTRLTVL.

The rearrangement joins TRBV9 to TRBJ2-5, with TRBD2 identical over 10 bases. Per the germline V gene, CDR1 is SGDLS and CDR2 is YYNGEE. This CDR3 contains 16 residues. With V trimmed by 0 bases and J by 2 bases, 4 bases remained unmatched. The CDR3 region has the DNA TGTGCCAGCAGCGTAGGAGGTAGCGGGAGGCAAGAGACCCAGTACTTC. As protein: CASSVGGSGRQETQYF.

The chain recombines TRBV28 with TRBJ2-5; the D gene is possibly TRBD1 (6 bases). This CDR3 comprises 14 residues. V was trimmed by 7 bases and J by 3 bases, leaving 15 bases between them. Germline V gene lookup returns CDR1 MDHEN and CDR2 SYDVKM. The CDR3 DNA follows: TGTGCCAGCACTTTTCCGGGACACAAAGAGACCCAGTACTTC. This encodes CASTFPGHKETQYF.

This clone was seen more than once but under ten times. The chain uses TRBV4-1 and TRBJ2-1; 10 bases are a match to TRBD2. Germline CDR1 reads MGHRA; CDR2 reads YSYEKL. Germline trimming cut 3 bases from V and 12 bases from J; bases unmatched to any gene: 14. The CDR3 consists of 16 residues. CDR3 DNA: TGCGCCAGCAGCCAGGATTGGCTAGCGGGAGAAACCGGGCAGTTCTTC. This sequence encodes CASSQDWLAGETGQFF.

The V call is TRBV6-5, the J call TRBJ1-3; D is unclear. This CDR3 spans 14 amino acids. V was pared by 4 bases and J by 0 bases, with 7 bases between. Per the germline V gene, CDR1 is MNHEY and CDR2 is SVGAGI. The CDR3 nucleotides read TGTGCCAGCAGTTCGACCGTCTCTGGAAACACCATATATTTT. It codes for CASSSTVSGNTIYF.

In DNA, the CDR3 is TGCGCCAGCAGTCTTGGAGTTAATGAAAAACTGTTTTTT. Translation gives CASSLGVNEKLFF. The chain is built from TRBV5-1 and TRBJ1-4; D unclear. V lost 5 bases and J 4 bases, leaving 9 bases between the germline ends. The CDR3 has 13 amino acids. Germline V CDR1 and CDR2: SGHRS, YFSETQ.

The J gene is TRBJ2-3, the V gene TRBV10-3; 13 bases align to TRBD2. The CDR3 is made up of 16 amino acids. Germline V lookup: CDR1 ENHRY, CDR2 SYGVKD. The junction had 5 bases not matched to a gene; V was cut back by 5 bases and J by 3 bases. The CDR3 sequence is CAISRGLAGETDTQYF. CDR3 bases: TGTGCCATCAGTCGCGGACTAGCGGGAGAAACAGATACGCAGTATTTT.

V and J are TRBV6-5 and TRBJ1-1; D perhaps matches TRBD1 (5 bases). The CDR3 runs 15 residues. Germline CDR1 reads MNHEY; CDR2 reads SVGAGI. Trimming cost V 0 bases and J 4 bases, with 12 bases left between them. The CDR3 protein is CASSYSARGGTEAFF. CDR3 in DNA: TGTGCCAGCAGTTACTCAGCACGGGGCGGCACTGAAGCTTTCTTT.